This TCR beta chain was captured by sequencing in a study of blood T cell repertoires in COVID-19. Germline CDR1 reads LNHDA; CDR2 reads SQIVND (reference sequence). CDR3 length equals 15 residues. The V gene lost 2 bases and the J gene lost 1 base, with 10 bases spanning the gap. Only in-frame clones appear in the TCRdb table, and some are missing; sequencing was by immunoSEQ multiplex PCR. The table includes about 250,000 clones, 90% detected once. Sequenced: peripheral blood. The chain has TRBV19 and TRBJ2-3, with unresolved D. This sequence was found in a woman aged 55-69 years with COVID-19, enrolled during active disease. Here the CDR3 DNA reads TGTGCCAGTAGTATACTCACCGCGGGCACAGATACGCAGTATTTT. It yields the protein CASSILTAGTDTQYF. Full variable domain (outside the CDR3, taken from reference TRBV19 and TRBJ2-3): DGGITQSPKYLFRKEGQNVTLSCEQNLNHDAMYWYRQDPGQGLRLIYYSQIVNDFQKGDIAEGYSVSREKKESFPLTVTSAQKNPTAFYLCASSILTAGTDTQYFGPGTRLTVL.